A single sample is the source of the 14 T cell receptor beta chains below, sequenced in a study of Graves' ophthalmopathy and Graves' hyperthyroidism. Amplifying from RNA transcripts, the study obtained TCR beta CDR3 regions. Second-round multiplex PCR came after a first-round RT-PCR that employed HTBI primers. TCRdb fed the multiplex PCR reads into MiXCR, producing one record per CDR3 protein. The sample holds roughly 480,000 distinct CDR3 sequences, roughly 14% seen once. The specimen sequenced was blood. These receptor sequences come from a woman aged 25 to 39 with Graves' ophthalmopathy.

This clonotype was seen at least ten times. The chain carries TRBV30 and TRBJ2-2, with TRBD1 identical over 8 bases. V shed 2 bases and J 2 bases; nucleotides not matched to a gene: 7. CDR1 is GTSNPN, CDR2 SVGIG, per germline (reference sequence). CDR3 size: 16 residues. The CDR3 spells CAWSWTGLSNTGELFF. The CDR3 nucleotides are TGTGCCTGGAGTTGGACAGGGCTGTCCAACACCGGGGAGCTGTTTTTT.

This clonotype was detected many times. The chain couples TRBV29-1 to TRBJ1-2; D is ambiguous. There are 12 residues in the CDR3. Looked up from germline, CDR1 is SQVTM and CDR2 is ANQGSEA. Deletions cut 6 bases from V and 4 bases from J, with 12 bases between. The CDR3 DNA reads TGCAGCGTCGTATTGGCCAGCTATGGCTACACCTTC. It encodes CSVVLASYGYTF.

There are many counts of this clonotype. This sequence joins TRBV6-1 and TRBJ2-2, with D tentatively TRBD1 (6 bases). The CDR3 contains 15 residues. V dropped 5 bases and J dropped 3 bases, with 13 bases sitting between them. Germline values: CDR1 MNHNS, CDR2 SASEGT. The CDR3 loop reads CASSRRGWDTGELFF. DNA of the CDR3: TGTGCCAGCAGTCGAAGGGGGTGGGACACCGGGGAGCTGTTTTTT.

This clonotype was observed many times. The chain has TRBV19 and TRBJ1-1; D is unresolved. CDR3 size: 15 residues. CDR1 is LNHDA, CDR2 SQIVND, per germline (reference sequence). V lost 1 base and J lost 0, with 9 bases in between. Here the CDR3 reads CASSIGDHMNTEAFF. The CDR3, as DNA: TGTGCCAGTAGTATAGGAGACCACATGAACACTGAAGCTTTCTTT.

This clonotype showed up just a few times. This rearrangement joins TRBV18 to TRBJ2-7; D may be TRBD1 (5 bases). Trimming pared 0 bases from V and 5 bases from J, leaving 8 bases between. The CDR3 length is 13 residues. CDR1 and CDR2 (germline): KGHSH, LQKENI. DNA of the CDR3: TGTGCCAGCTCACCACCAGGACACGACGAGCAGTACTTC. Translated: CASSPPGHDEQYF.

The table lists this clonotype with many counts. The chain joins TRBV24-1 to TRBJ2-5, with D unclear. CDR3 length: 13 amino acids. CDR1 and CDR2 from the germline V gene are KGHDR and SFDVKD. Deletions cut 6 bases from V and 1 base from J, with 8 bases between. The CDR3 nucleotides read TGTGCCACCAGTAAGACGGGCCAAGAGACCCAGTACTTC. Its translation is CATSKTGQETQYF.

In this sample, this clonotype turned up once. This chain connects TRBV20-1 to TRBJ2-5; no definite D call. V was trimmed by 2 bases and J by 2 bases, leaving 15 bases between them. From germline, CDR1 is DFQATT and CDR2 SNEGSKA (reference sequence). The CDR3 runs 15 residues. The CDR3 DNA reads TGCAGTGCTAGATCTTTAAACCTAGGGCAAGAGACCCAGTACTTC. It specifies CSARSLNLGQETQYF.

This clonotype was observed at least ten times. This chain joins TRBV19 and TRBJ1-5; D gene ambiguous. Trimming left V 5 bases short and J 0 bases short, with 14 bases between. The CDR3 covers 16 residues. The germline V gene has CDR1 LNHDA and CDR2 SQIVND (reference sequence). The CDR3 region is CASSPRQGNSNQPQHF. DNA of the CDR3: TGTGCCAGTAGTCCTCGACAAGGGAATAGCAATCAGCCCCAGCATTTT.

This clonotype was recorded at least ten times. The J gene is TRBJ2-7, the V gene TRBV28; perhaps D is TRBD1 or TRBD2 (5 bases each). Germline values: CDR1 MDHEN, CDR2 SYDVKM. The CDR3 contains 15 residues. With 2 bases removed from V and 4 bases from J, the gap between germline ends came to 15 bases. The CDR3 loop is CASSLGTDPRYEQYF. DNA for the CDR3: TGTGCCAGCAGTTTAGGGACGGATCCTCGATACGAGCAGTACTTC. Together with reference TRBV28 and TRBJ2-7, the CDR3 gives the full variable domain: DVKVTQSSRYLVKRTGEKVFLECVQDMDHENMFWYRQDPGLGLRLIYFSYDVKMKEKGDIPEGYSVSREKKERFSLILESASTNQTSMYLCASSLGTDPRYEQYFGPGTRLTVT.

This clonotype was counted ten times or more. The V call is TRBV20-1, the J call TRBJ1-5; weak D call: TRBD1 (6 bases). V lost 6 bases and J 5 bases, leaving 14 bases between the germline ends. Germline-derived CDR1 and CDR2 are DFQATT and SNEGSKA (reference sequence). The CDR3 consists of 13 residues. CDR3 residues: CSARGRRDQPQHF. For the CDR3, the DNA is TGCAGTGCCCGGGGGCGAAGGGATCAGCCCCAGCATTTT.

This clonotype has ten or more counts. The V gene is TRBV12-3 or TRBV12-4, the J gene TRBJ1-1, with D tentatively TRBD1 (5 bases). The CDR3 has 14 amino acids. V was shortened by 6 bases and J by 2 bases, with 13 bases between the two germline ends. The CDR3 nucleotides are TGTGCCAGCAGCATTGGGGGGGACAACACTGAAGCTTTCTTT. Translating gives CASSIGGDNTEAFF.

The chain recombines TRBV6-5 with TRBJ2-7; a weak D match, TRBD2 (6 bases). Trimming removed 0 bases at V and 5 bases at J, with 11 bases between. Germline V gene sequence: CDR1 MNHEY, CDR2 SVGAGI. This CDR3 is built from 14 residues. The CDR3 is CASSYSGLLNEQYF. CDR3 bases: TGTGCCAGCAGTTACTCGGGACTGCTTAACGAGCAGTACTTC.

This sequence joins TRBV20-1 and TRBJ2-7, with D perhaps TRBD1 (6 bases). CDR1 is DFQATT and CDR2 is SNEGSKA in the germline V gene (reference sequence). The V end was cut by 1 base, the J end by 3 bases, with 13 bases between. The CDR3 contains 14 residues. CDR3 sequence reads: CSARVLGALYEQYF. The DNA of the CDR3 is TGCAGTGCTAGAGTTCTGGGGGCCCTCTACGAGCAGTACTTC.

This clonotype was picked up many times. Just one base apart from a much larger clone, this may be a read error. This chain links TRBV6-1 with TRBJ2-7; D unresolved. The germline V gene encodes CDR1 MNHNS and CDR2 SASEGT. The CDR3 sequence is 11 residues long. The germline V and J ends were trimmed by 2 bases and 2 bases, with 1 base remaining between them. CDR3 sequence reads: CASSEPYEQYF. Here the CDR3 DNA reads TGTGCCAGCAGTGAACCCTACGAGCAGTACTTC.